This paragraph reports one T cell receptor beta chain. Its antigen remains unidentified. These data originate in a study of T cell responses to AZD1222 COVID-19 vaccine. About the study: Pooled together were second doses at about 4 or about 12 weeks.

The CDR3 has 12 amino acids. V was clipped by 2 bases and J by 6 bases, with 10 bases between them. Germline V gene lookup returns CDR1 GTSNPN and CDR2 SVGIG (reference sequence). Study outcomes and limitations: Two AZD1222 doses significantly raised spike-specific TCR breadth and depth over controls. White British people made up most donors, females outnumbered males, and clonal diversity was possibly underestimated. Seropositive status at baseline applied to only a handful of AZD1222 recipients.

This table comes from immunoSEQ multiplex PCR, and its TCRdb copy is limited to in-frame clones, with some not included. Among roughly 200,000 clones listed, roughly 88% were seen once. The source was peripheral blood, collected on day 0 of AZD1222 vaccination. The origin of this receptor is an adult in good health. The chain carries TRBV30 and TRBJ1-1; possibly TRBD1 for D (6 bases). The CDR3 DNA follows: TGTGCCTGGAGTAGGGGGAGTGCTGAAGCTTTCTTT. Its translation: CAWSRGSAEAFF.